This record covers a single TCR beta chain. The antigen is undetermined. One entry per CDR3 protein results from TCRdb running MiXCR on the reads. The sample contains 600,000 to 700,000 distinct CDR3 sequences, roughly 30% of which appear only once. V trimming: 1 base; J trimming: 2 bases; junction bases outside the gene matches: 3. CDR1 is KGHSH and CDR2 is LQKENI in the germline V gene. The CDR3 is made up of 15 amino acids. These data belong to a study of T cell repertoires in cytomegalovirus infection. Background on the study: HLA-B-restricted CMV epitopes that are well studied were used alongside recently identified HLA-C-restricted ones. Carrying CMV and the relevant HLA type showed in public TCR beta signatures.

Study findings and constraints: Ex vivo responses were dominated by HLA-C-restricted CMV-specific TCR beta clonotypes. CMV carriers with the relevant HLA were identified by cumulative public TCR beta family frequency.

This sequence joins TRBV18 and TRBJ2-5; TRBD2 matches 8 bases. The sequences come from cultured PBMCs, collected from culture after CMV antigen stimulation. The origin of this receptor is a human donor in good health (CMV status not recorded). Some clones in this sample may be carry-over from other donors' samples. CDR3 in amino acids: CASSPLQREQETQYF. The CDR3 nucleotides are TGTGCCAGCTCACCACTCCAGCGGGAGCAAGAGACCCAGTACTTC.